The 16 T cell receptor beta chains below all came from one sample that was sequenced in a study of T cell changes during pregnancy in multiple sclerosis. The assay was immunoSEQ multiplex PCR, and TCRdb's table has in-frame clones only and misses some. This table holds around 72,000 clones, roughly nine tenths found once. The source was peripheral blood, collected in the third trimester of pregnancy. Source of these receptors: a female donor in good health, enrolled as a control in a pregnancy study.

The chain couples TRBV28 to TRBJ2-7, with unresolved D. Germline V gene sequence: CDR1 MDHEN, CDR2 SYDVKM. V lost 5 bases and J 2 bases, leaving 10 bases between the germline ends. This CDR3 is 13 amino acids long. CDR3 residues: CASSPGSAYEQYF. Here the CDR3 DNA reads TGTGCCAGCAGTCCCGGGTCCGCCTACGAGCAGTACTTC.

The rearrangement uses TRBV6-4 and TRBJ2-1, with 11 bases lining up with TRBD2. V trimming: 4 bases; J trimming: 2 bases; junction bases outside the gene matches: 13. This CDR3 is 19 amino acids long. CDR1 MRHNA and CDR2 SNTAGT come from the germline V gene. The CDR3 reads CASSGKGLAGPPPYNEQFF. Here the CDR3 DNA reads TGTGCCAGCAGTGGCAAAGGACTAGCGGGCCCTCCGCCCTACAATGAGCAGTTCTTC.

The chain combines TRBV4-1 with TRBJ2-1; perhaps TRBD1 as D (5 bases). This CDR3 spans 16 amino acids. Germline loops: CDR1 MGHRA, CDR2 YSYEKL. Trimming removed 1 base from V and 0 bases from J, with 10 bases in between. CDR3 sequence (DNA): TGCGCCAGCAGCCAAGGGGGCGTGATCTCCTACAATGAGCAGTTCTTC. It codes for CASSQGGVISYNEQFF.

This chain connects TRBV7-2 to TRBJ2-1; TRBD2 matches at 11 bases. This CDR3 region has 15 residues. Germline V CDR1 and CDR2: SGHTA, FQGNSA. The V gene end was trimmed by 1 base and the J gene end by 10 bases; junction bases not matched to a gene: 6. In DNA form, the CDR3 reads TGTGCCAGCAGCTTAGAACGCCTAGCGGGAGGAGAGCAGTTCTTC. As protein: CASSLERLAGGEQFF.

The chain couples TRBV5-6 to TRBJ2-1; 7 bases fit TRBD2. After removal of 4 bases from V and 3 bases from J, the junction contained 10 bases not matched to a gene. Per germline, CDR1 SGHDT and CDR2 YYEEEE. CDR3 length: 16 residues. This CDR3 is CASSPGTTNFYNEQFF. Written as DNA, the CDR3 is TGTGCCAGCAGCCCCGGGACTACCAACTTCTACAATGAGCAGTTCTTC.

This rearrangement joins TRBV4-3 to TRBJ1-2; 10 nucleotides line up with TRBD1. The V segment lost 0 bases and the J segment 5 bases; nucleotides outside the gene matches: 9. Germline CDR1 and CDR2: LGHNA and YSLEER. This CDR3 is built from 17 residues. CDR3 nucleotide sequence: TGCGCCAGCAGCCAAGATAACCTGGGGACAGGGGAATATGGCTACACCTTC. Translating gives CASSQDNLGTGEYGYTF.

This clone was recorded only once. The rearrangement joins TRBV7-2 to TRBJ1-2; possibly TRBD1 for D (5 bases). The V gene's germline CDR1 is SGHTA and CDR2 FQGNSA. The CDR3 length is 13 residues. Deletions cut 2 bases from V and 1 base from J, with 5 bases between. The CDR3 spells CASSLQGNYGYTF. As DNA, the CDR3 is TGTGCCAGCAGCTTACAGGGTAACTATGGCTACACCTTC.

The gene calls are TRBV6-5 and TRBJ1-2, with a weak D call TRBD1 (5 bases). The V end was cut by 6 bases, the J end by 8 bases, with 13 bases between. CDR1 MNHEY and CDR2 SVGAGI come from the germline V gene. The CDR3 runs to 12 residues. The CDR3 is CASSRTPQGYTF. The DNA of the CDR3 is TGTGCCAGCAGCCGGACACCGCAGGGCTACACCTTC.

The V and J genes are TRBV6-1 and TRBJ2-1; no clear D. In germline, CDR1 is MNHNS, CDR2 SASEGT. This CDR3 has 12 residues. V was trimmed by 7 bases and J by 4 bases, leaving 8 bases between them. The CDR3 reads CASKQQYNEQFF. DNA of the CDR3: TGTGCCAGCAAACAGCAATACAATGAGCAGTTCTTC.

The V gene is TRBV15, the J gene TRBJ2-3; 10 positions agree with TRBD2. The CDR3 covers 14 residues. J was trimmed by 3 bases and V by 8 bases; bases with no gene match: 5. Germline V gene data show CDR1 as LNHNV and CDR2 as YYDKDF (reference sequence). The CDR3 loop is CATEPGLATDTQYF. CDR3 DNA: TGTGCCACCGAACCGGGACTAGCGACAGATACGCAGTATTTT.

DNA for the CDR3: TGTGCCAGCCGCATACAGGTGAACACTGAAGCTTTCTTT. Its protein product is CASRIQVNTEAFF. The chain couples TRBV6-6 to TRBJ1-1; D perhaps matches TRBD1 (5 bases). Germline values: CDR1 MNHNY, CDR2 SVGAGI (reference sequence). Trimming took off 8 bases at V and 0 bases at J, with 10 bases between the two ends. The CDR3 extends over 13 amino acids.

The chain uses TRBV18 and TRBJ2-2; no definite D call. The germline V gene encodes CDR1 KGHSH and CDR2 LQKENI. The V end was cut by 6 bases, the J end by 4 bases, with 12 bases between. The CDR3 runs to 14 residues. The CDR3 is CASSTEFRTGELFF. In DNA, the CDR3 is TGTGCCAGCTCCACGGAGTTCCGCACCGGGGAGCTGTTTTTT.

The chain recombines TRBV7-2 with TRBJ2-7, with 10 bases fitting TRBD1. V was pared by 4 bases and J by 2 bases, with 5 bases of the junction left unmatched. CDR3 length equals 15 residues. The V gene's germline CDR1 is SGHTA and CDR2 FQGNSA. In DNA form, the CDR3 reads TGTGCCAGCAGCTCCCGGGACAGGGGCGCCTACGAGCAGTACTTC. Its protein is CASSSRDRGAYEQYF.

The rearrangement joins TRBV7-6 to TRBJ1-6; no clear D. The length of the CDR3 is 14 residues. V shed 3 bases and J shed 4 bases, with 7 bases lying between them. The germline V gene has CDR1 SGHVS and CDR2 FNYEAQ. CDR3 in amino acids: CASSFGSYNSPLHF. The CDR3 DNA follows: TGTGCCAGCAGCTTTGGGAGTTATAATTCACCCCTCCACTTT. The full variable domain, completed using reference TRBV7-6 and TRBJ1-6, is GAGVSQSPRYKVTKRGQDVALRCDPISGHVSLYWYRQALGQGPEFLTYFNYEAQQDKSGLPNDRFSAERPEGSISTLTIQRTEQRDSAMYRCASSFGSYNSPLHFGNGTRLTVT.

The chain uses TRBV7-8 and TRBJ2-1, with 7 bases that match TRBD2. The CDR3 is 14 residues long. V shed 1 base, J shed 9 bases, and the junction held 6 bases outside the gene matches. Germline lookup yields CDR1 SGHVS and CDR2 FQNEAQ. The CDR3 is CASSLEGGRGEQFF. The CDR3 nucleotides are TGTGCCAGCAGCTTAGAAGGAGGGAGGGGTGAGCAGTTCTTC.

The chain combines TRBV19 with TRBJ1-5, with D possibly TRBD1 on 6 matching bases. The V gene's germline CDR1 is LNHDA and CDR2 SQIVND (reference sequence). The V end was cut by 7 bases, the J end by 6 bases, with 28 bases between. The CDR3 spans 18 residues. CDR3 protein: CASTQRAGGARQGQPQHF. The CDR3 DNA reads as TGTGCCAGTACTCAGAGAGCGGGGGGGGCACGGCAGGGTCAGCCCCAGCATTTT. Drawing the rest from reference TRBV19 and TRBJ1-5, the complete variable domain is DGGITQSPKYLFRKEGQNVTLSCEQNLNHDAMYWYRQDPGQGLRLIYYSQIVNDFQKGDIAEGYSVSREKKESFPLTVTSAQKNPTAFYLCASTQRAGGARQGQPQHFGDGTRLSIL.